This T cell receptor (beta chain) was observed in a study of shared clonotypes between healthy human individuals (dated by TCRdb to the early 2020s). Context from the whole study: Three men and two women, aged 18 to 49 years, made up the cohort. For each donor, three plates each were used for CD4 naive and CD4 memory, two plates were used for CD8 naive, and one plate was used for CD8 memory. Blood TCR repertoires of a handful of healthy adults were deeply sequenced to estimate repertoire size and the extent of clonotype sharing between individuals. To increase sequencing depth and limit assay-specific biases, TCR repertoire library preparation and sequencing were carried out by different laboratories using diverse techniques. Each donor's leukapheresis produced roughly between roughly 0.85 and 9.5 billion PBMCs.

Here V drops 2 bases and J drops 6 bases, and the junction holds 8 bases not matched to any gene. The CDR3, cysteine through phenylalanine, is 14 amino acids long. Kept here is only the CDR3 DNA, which spans 42 bases and is read in frame from base 1. Based on the germline V gene (reference sequence), the CDR1 and CDR2 sequences are GTSNPN and SVGIG. For the CD8 naive samples, CD45RO-negative cells were positively selected for CCR7, yielding a CD45RA+CCR7+ population from which TemRA cells were excluded. Donors were healthy HIV-negative adults with no recently reported acute infections or vaccinations. All donors were Caucasian adults living in Nashville, Tennessee, USA. After blood collection by leukapheresis, PBMCs were isolated using Ficoll-Histopaque density gradient centrifugation and then cryopreserved in the vapor phase of liquid nitrogen. Analytical flow cytometry was used to check the purity and quantity of every magnetically sorted T cell population. Each sorted fraction had its genomic DNA isolated and then quantified by UV absorbance on a Nanodrop 2000c.

TCR CDR3 regions were amplified from genomic DNA by multiplex PCR using the deep immunoSEQ assay. Extracted genomic DNA from each cell subset was spread evenly across all wells of several immunoSEQ 96-well plates, with each plate serving as a replicate. Each replicate PCR for sorted subsets received around 210 ng genomic DNA, equal to around 32,000 T cell genomes. Purified libraries were quantified with a Qubit 3.0 fluorometer, sized on a Bioanalyzer 2100, and re-quantified with the KAPA Library Quantification kit. A separate single-read 150-cycle Illumina NextSeq 550 flow cell was used to sequence each immunoSEQ 96-well plate. The source study handled its data this way. Because the immunoSEQ output included only junctional sequences and no quality scores, the filtering could not be the same as the filtering used for full-length reads. To assign V/J genes and CDR3, sequences were annotated against IMGT germline references using PyIR, a Python wrapper for IgBLAST v1.9. Reads were removed for weak V/J assignments (E-value above 1e-6), missing CDR3, stop codons, out-of-frame junctions, or ambiguous translated residues. V3J clonotypes were defined as sequences sharing the same inferred V gene, J gene, and CDR3 amino acid sequence. To compute the percentage overlap between repertoires, the number of shared unique clonotypes was divided by the size of the smaller repertoire. RTK rarefaction, the Chao1 estimator, and Recon v2.1 estimates of unobserved clonotypes were used to assess repertoire richness. For all TCRbeta clonotypes obtained by the gDNA method from a few donors, generation probabilities were computed with OLGA. In its TCRdb copy, this immuneACCESS table keeps in-frame sequences only and misses some clones. Where compared with another copy, unresolved V genes explain less than half of these, and the others have no known cause. That table supplies the V and J calls and clone size; D and trimming were determined from the DNA. The sample records some 2 million clones, approximately 94% of which are singletons. Jointly, the top ten make up about 1.1% of the sample.

Study-wide conclusions, independent of this receptor: Naive subsets generally had larger estimated clonotype richness than memory subsets. Even with the large sequencing depth, rarefaction of the sorted-subset datasets indicated that sequencing was incomplete. The genetic and exposure-history diversity represented was limited by the small number of donors. Only blood was sampled, and tissue TCR repertoires likely differ from those in blood. Sharing across a handful of donors was observed for about 5% of naive CD4, under 4% of naive CD8, about 2.3% of memory CD4, and 0.4% of memory CD8 clonotypes. Clonotypes shared by all four sorted-subset donors showed higher generation probabilities than non-shared clonotypes. Pairwise subsampling led to the expectation that sequencing depth would affect the degree of clonotype sharing among donors.

As to this clone: Its cognate antigen has yet to be identified. Per-base quality was not reported, and no clone a single base away is much larger than it.

This chain is built from TRBV30 and TRBJ1-2; the junction holds 8 bases that match TRBD1. Sequenced sample: naive CD8+ T cells sorted from blood. The meaning of the sample's cell subset or site label: CD45RA+CCR7+. The receptor's source is a man aged 18 to 30 in good health. The DNA reads TGTGCCTGGAGTCAGGGGGCGAGCAAGCATGGCTACACCTTC. The translation is CAWSQGASKHGYTF.